These 30 T cell receptor beta chains were sequenced from one sample in a study of the immune and genomic landscape of osteosarcoma. The post-treatment osteosarcoma tumors were primary, local recurrence or metastasis specimens from poor-prognosis patients. Produced via immunoSEQ multiplex PCR; TCRdb's table is partial and in-frame only. Found here are about 6,200 clones, around 68% of them singletons; the top ten hold approximately 16%. What was sequenced was osteosarcoma tumor tissue from the lung. These receptors originate from a human donor with osteosarcoma.

The chain is built from TRBV6-1 and TRBJ2-7; 11 bases are shared with TRBD2. The CDR3 is 15 residues long. The trim removed 5 bases at V and 3 bases at J, leaving 6 bases unmatched. Germline CDR1 reads MNHNS; CDR2 reads SASEGT. CDR3 sequence reads: CASSLAGGSFYEQYF. The CDR3 bases are TGTGCCAGCAGTTTAGCGGGAGGGAGTTTCTACGAGCAGTACTTC.

The rearrangement joins TRBV18 to TRBJ1-4; D may be TRBD1 (5 bases). Germline CDR1 is KGHSH and CDR2 is LQKENI. V was shortened by 4 bases and J by 0 bases, with 12 bases between the two germline ends. The CDR3 totals 16 residues. The CDR3 DNA follows: TGTGCCAGCTCACAAAGTGGGGCAGCAACTAATGAAAAACTGTTTTTT. This translates into CASSQSGAATNEKLFF.

The V call is TRBV7-9, the J call TRBJ2-3, with D possibly matching TRBD1 (6 bases). The CDR3 extends over 15 amino acids. The germline CDR1 and CDR2 sequences are SEHNR and FQNEAQ (reference sequence). Trimming shortened V by 3 bases and J by 3 bases, and 13 bases separated the two germline ends. CDR3 DNA: TGTGCCAGCAGCTTCGGGACATTAAGGACAGATACGCAGTATTTT. It translates to CASSFGTLRTDTQYF.

This clone appeared once. The chain has TRBV7-2 and TRBJ2-4; D not resolved. V lost 1 base, J lost 5 bases, and 9 bases lay in between. Germline CDR1 reads SGHTA; CDR2 reads FQGNSA. The CDR3 runs 14 residues. The CDR3 DNA reads TGTGCCAGCAGCTTAGACAGAAGTCAAAACATTCAGTACTTC. As protein: CASSLDRSQNIQYF.

The chain combines TRBV5-5 with TRBJ1-4, with D possibly being TRBD1 (6 bases). In germline, CDR1 is SGHKS, CDR2 YYEKEE (reference sequence). This CDR3 region has 15 residues. V lost 3 bases to trimming and J lost 6 bases, with 15 bases between them. The CDR3 protein is CASSSAGQGHEKLFF. The CDR3 DNA reads TGTGCCAGCAGCTCGGCCGGGCAGGGGCATGAAAAACTGTTTTTT. The full variable domain, its missing parts supplied by reference TRBV5-5 and TRBJ1-4, is DAGVTQSPTHLIKTRGQQVTLRCSPISGHKSVSWYQQVLGQGPQFIFQYYEKEERGRGNFPDRFSARQFPNYSSELNVNALLLGDSALYLCASSSAGQGHEKLFFGSGTQLSVL.

The chain has TRBV11-2 and TRBJ2-3; a possible D gene is TRBD2 (5 bases). Germline-derived CDR1 and CDR2 are SGHAT and FQNNGV. The CDR3 length is 15 residues. The V end was cut by 5 bases, the J end by 0 bases, with 12 bases between. The CDR3 DNA sequence: TGTGCCAGCAGCGTTACTAGACTAAGCACAGATACGCAGTATTTT. Protein product: CASSVTRLSTDTQYF.

This clone was observed a few times. The J gene is TRBJ2-7, the V gene TRBV6-5; 8 positions agree with TRBD1. CDR1 is MNHEY and CDR2 is SVGAGI in the germline V gene. This CDR3 contains 15 residues. The ends lost 2 bases at V and 3 bases at J; junction bases unmatched: 6. The DNA of the CDR3 is TGTGCCAGCAGTTACCGGACAGGGAATAGCTACGAGCAGTACTTC. Its protein product is CASSYRTGNSYEQYF.

V is TRBV20-1 and J is TRBJ1-1; D is uncertain. This CDR3 comprises 11 residues. V lost 8 bases and J lost 1, with 8 bases in between. Germline CDR1 reads DFQATT; CDR2 reads SNEGSKA (reference sequence). CDR3 in amino acids: CSPTQNTEAFF. CDR3 nucleotides: TGCAGTCCTACACAGAACACTGAAGCTTTCTTT.

V usage is TRBV6-5 and J usage is TRBJ2-1; 8 bases match TRBD2. This CDR3 is 13 amino acids long. The V gene's germline CDR1 is MNHEY and CDR2 SVGAGI. With 11 bases clipped from V and 10 bases from J, the junction kept 13 bases outside the gene matches. The CDR3 protein is CASCTGLAWEQFF. The CDR3 DNA reads as TGTGCCTCCTGTACCGGACTAGCCTGGGAGCAGTTCTTC.

The CDR3, as DNA: TGTGCCAGCAGCGTTCAAGCGGGAACGGGCGCGAACATTCAGTACTTC. Translating it yields CASSVQAGTGANIQYF. The chain is built from TRBV9 and TRBJ2-4, with 7 nucleotides matching TRBD2. V was pared by 2 bases and J by 7 bases, with 12 bases of the junction left unmatched. The CDR3 has 16 residues. Germline lookup yields CDR1 SGDLS and CDR2 YYNGEE. The full variable domain, rest sourced from reference TRBV9 and TRBJ2-4, is DSGVTQTPKHLITATGQRVTLRCSPRSGDLSVYWYQQSLDQGLQFLIQYYNGEERAKGNILERFSAQQFPDLHSELNLSSLELGDSALYFCASSVQAGTGANIQYFGAGTRLSVL.

The V gene is TRBV6-4, the J gene TRBJ2-1, with 9 bases that match TRBD2. The CDR3 has 20 residues. V was clipped by 3 bases and J by 10 bases; unmatched bases: 25. Germline V gene data show CDR1 as MRHNA and CDR2 as SNTAGT. The CDR3 loop reads CASSERPVPLAGEGVKEQFF. Written as DNA, the CDR3 is TGTGCCAGCAGTGAACGCCCCGTGCCTTTAGCGGGAGAAGGAGTAAAGGAGCAGTTCTTC.

J is TRBJ2-3 and V is TRBV6-6; 8 positions agree with TRBD1. The V gene end was trimmed by 0 bases and the J gene end by 6 bases; junction bases not matched to a gene: 8. CDR3 length: 16 residues. Looked up from germline, CDR1 is MNHNY and CDR2 is SVGAGI (reference sequence). CDR3 sequence: CASSYSAQGARDTQYF. The CDR3 DNA reads as TGTGCCAGCAGTTACTCGGCGCAGGGGGCTAGGGATACGCAGTATTTT.

The chain joins TRBV5-4 to TRBJ2-5; maybe TRBD1 (6 bases). The germline V gene encodes CDR1 SGHNT and CDR2 YYREEE (reference sequence). V was trimmed by 3 bases and J by 5 bases, leaving 17 bases between them. The length of the CDR3 is 15 residues. Here the CDR3 DNA reads TGTGCCAGCAGCTGGCGACAGGAACTAGTGGAGACCCAGTACTTC. Its translation: CASSWRQELVETQYF.

The chain recombines TRBV18 with TRBJ2-1, with 10 bases lining up with TRBD2. This CDR3 region has 15 residues. Trimming took 5 bases from V and 3 from J; bases not matched to a gene: 4. Germline V gene lookup returns CDR1 KGHSH and CDR2 LQKENI. The CDR3 nucleotides are TGTGCCAGCTCATCGGGACTAGCGAACTACAATGAGCAGTTCTTC. Translating it yields CASSSGLANYNEQFF.

V is TRBV7-2 and J is TRBJ2-1; the D is unclear. The V gene lost 4 bases and the J gene lost 3 bases, with 1 base spanning the gap. This CDR3 is 11 amino acids long. From germline, CDR1 is SGHTA and CDR2 FQGNSA. CDR3: CASSYYNEQFF. In DNA form, the CDR3 reads TGTGCCAGCAGCTACTACAATGAGCAGTTCTTC.

This clone was picked up a small number of times. The J gene is TRBJ1-2, the V gene TRBV29-1; D unresolved. This CDR3 contains 12 residues. Trimming removed 2 bases at V and 5 bases at J, with 9 bases between. Germline V CDR1 and CDR2: SQVTM, ANQGSEA. The CDR3 nucleotides read TGCAGCGTTGAAACAGCAGTTTATGGCTACACCTTC. Translation: CSVETAVYGYTF.

This chain uses TRBV11-2 with TRBJ2-5, with TRBD2 matching over 8 bases. V lost 5 bases, J lost 5 bases, and 4 bases stayed unmatched. Germline values: CDR1 SGHAT, CDR2 FQNNGV. The CDR3 extends over 13 amino acids. This CDR3 reads CASSLAGWETQYF. CDR3 bases: TGTGCCAGCAGCCTAGCGGGTTGGGAGACCCAGTACTTC. Looking up the rest from reference TRBV11-2 and TRBJ2-5 gives the full variable domain: EAGVAQSPRYKIIEKRQSVAFWCNPISGHATLYWYQQILGQGPKLLIQFQNNGVVDDSQLPKDRFSAERLKGVDSTLKIQPAKLEDSAVYLCASSLAGWETQYFGPGTRLLVL.

The chain is built from TRBV6-5 and TRBJ2-7; tentative D call: TRBD2 (6 bases). Trimming stripped 6 bases from V and 0 bases from J, with 12 bases between. The CDR3 runs 14 residues. Germline V gene data show CDR1 as MNHEY and CDR2 as SVGAGI. The CDR3 protein is CASSAGRGSYEQYF. CDR3 in DNA: TGTGCCAGCAGCGCGGGACGGGGCTCCTACGAGCAGTACTTC.

In its sample, this clone ranks as medium-sized (0.01 to 0.1%). V is TRBV30 and J is TRBJ1-5; TRBD1 might be the D (5 bases). V dropped 5 bases and J dropped 3 bases, with 8 bases sitting between them. CDR1 and CDR2 from the germline V gene are GTSNPN and SVGIG (reference sequence). The length of the CDR3 is 12 residues. The CDR3 is CAWQGFNQPQHF. In DNA, the CDR3 is TGTGCCTGGCAGGGATTCAATCAGCCCCAGCATTTT. Full variable domain (rest looked up from reference TRBV30 and TRBJ1-5): SQTIHQWPATLVQPVGSPLSLECTVEGTSNPNLYWYRQAAGRGLQLLFYSVGIGQISSEVPQNLSASRPQDRQFILSSKKLLLSDSGFYLCAWQGFNQPQHFGDGTRLSIL.

V is TRBV11-2 and J is TRBJ2-1; D perhaps matches TRBD2 (6 bases). Deletions cut 5 bases from V and 1 base from J, with 9 bases between. Germline values: CDR1 SGHAT, CDR2 FQNNGV. The CDR3 is made up of 14 amino acids. The chain's CDR3 is CASSPGRSYNEQFF. CDR3 DNA: TGTGCCAGCAGCCCAGGGAGGTCCTACAATGAGCAGTTCTTC.

This clone was detected once. This rearrangement joins TRBV6-6 to TRBJ1-3; unclear D gene. The germline gives CDR1 MNHNY, CDR2 SVGAGI (reference sequence). The CDR3 contains 14 residues. V shed 4 bases and J shed 0 bases, with 7 bases lying between them. The CDR3 DNA reads TGTGCCAGCAGTTCGCCGGCCTCTGGAAACACCATATATTTT. As protein: CASSSPASGNTIYF.

The chain carries TRBV11-3 and TRBJ2-2, with 7 bases matching TRBD2. Germline-derived CDR1 and CDR2 are SGHNT and YENEEA. There are 15 residues in the CDR3. The trim removed 4 bases at V and 8 bases at J, leaving 10 bases unmatched. CDR3 nucleotide sequence: TGTGCCAGCAGCTCCCGGGGCGGGGGTCCGGGGGAGCTGTTTTTT. Translated, it gives CASSSRGGGPGELFF.

The rearrangement joins TRBV7-3 to TRBJ2-3, with TRBD2 as a possible D gene (5 bases). Germline assignment: CDR1 SGHTA and CDR2 FQGTGA. CDR3 length equals 15 residues. The V end lost 1 base, the J end lost 2 bases, and 10 bases lay between the germline ends. The CDR3 nucleotides read TGTGCCAGCAGCTTAAACGGGATTCACACAGATACGCAGTATTTT. Its protein is CASSLNGIHTDTQYF. The whole variable domain, filled in from reference TRBV7-3 and TRBJ2-3, reads GAGVSQTPSNKVTEKGKYVELRCDPISGHTALYWYRQSLGQGPEFLIYFQGTGAADDSGLPNDRFFAVRPEGSVSTLKIQRTERGDSAVYLCASSLNGIHTDTQYFGPGTRLTVL.

Only a few counts were recorded for this clone. The chain has TRBV19 and TRBJ1-6; 8 bases line up with TRBD1. The V and J ends lost 6 bases and 8 bases, in that order; junction bases with no gene match: 3. The CDR3 extends over 13 amino acids. CDR1 and CDR2 (germline): LNHDA, SQIVND (reference sequence). CDR3 DNA sequence: TGTGCCAGTAGAGGACAGGGAGATTCACCCCTCCACTTT. Its protein is CASRGQGDSPLHF. Looking up the rest from reference TRBV19 and TRBJ1-6 gives the full variable domain: DGGITQSPKYLFRKEGQNVTLSCEQNLNHDAMYWYRQDPGQGLRLIYYSQIVNDFQKGDIAEGYSVSREKKESFPLTVTSAQKNPTAFYLCASRGQGDSPLHFGNGTRLTVT.

The chain joins TRBV5-4 to TRBJ2-5; a possible D gene is TRBD2 (6 bases). The CDR3 consists of 15 residues. The V gene lost 4 bases and the J gene lost 2 bases, with 15 bases spanning the gap. Germline lookup yields CDR1 SGHNT and CDR2 YYREEE (reference sequence). The CDR3 DNA follows: TGTGCCAGCAGCCAAGATTGGGACTTACAAGAGACCCAGTACTTC. This sequence encodes CASSQDWDLQETQYF.

This sequence joins TRBV7-2 and TRBJ2-7, with 9 bases identical to TRBD2. Trimming cost V 1 base and J 2 bases; bases outside gene matches: 3. This CDR3 region has 15 residues. CDR1 and CDR2 from the germline V gene are SGHTA and FQGNSA. CDR3: CASSLVTSGAYEQYF. The CDR3 DNA reads as TGTGCCAGCAGCTTAGTGACTAGCGGAGCCTACGAGCAGTACTTC.

The V gene is TRBV11-1, the J gene TRBJ1-2, with a possible D match to TRBD1 (5 bases). Germline CDR1 SGHAT, CDR2 FQDESV (reference sequence). The CDR3 has 13 amino acids. Trimming removed 1 base from V and 8 bases from J, with 11 bases in between. Written as DNA, the CDR3 is TGTGCCAGCAGCTTAGTTCTGGGGCAAGGCTACACCTTC. As protein: CASSLVLGQGYTF.

The chain employs TRBV7-9 and TRBJ2-1; D is ambiguous. With 6 bases removed from V and 0 bases from J, the gap between germline ends came to 12 bases. The CDR3 loop spans 15 amino acids. The germline V gene has CDR1 SEHNR and CDR2 FQNEAQ (reference sequence). CDR3 in DNA: TGTGCCAGCAGTGCCCCGATGAGCTCCTACAATGAGCAGTTCTTC. It yields the protein CASSAPMSSYNEQFF.

The chain combines TRBV7-6 with TRBJ2-1; tentative D call: TRBD2 (5 bases). V was shortened by 2 bases and J by 9 bases, with 8 bases between the two germline ends. Germline CDR1 reads SGHVS; CDR2 reads FNYEAQ. The CDR3 covers 12 residues. CDR3 protein: CASSLRETEQFF. Written as DNA, the CDR3 is TGTGCCAGCAGCTTAAGGGAGACTGAGCAGTTCTTC.

The chain uses TRBV5-5 and TRBJ2-3; 15 bases line up with TRBD2. V was clipped by 3 bases and J by 6 bases; unmatched bases: 5. Germline V gene lookup returns CDR1 SGHKS and CDR2 YYEKEE (reference sequence). CDR3 length: 16 amino acids. DNA of the CDR3: TGTGCCAGCAGCTCGGGACTAGCGGGAGGAGGCGATACGCAGTATTTT. Translation gives CASSSGLAGGGDTQYF.